The 13 T cell receptor beta chains reported below all come from one sample, sequenced in a study of OX40 agonist ivuxolimab in advanced cancers. The library was generated by the immunoSEQ multiplex PCR assay. The source is immuneACCESS, and TCRdb retained only in-frame sequences with V and J called. Part of the clones is not carried over; for the studies checked, unresolved V genes explain less than half of this, and the remainder is unexplained. The sample table lists about 66,000 clones, approximately 87% of them with a count of one. The biggest ten clones account for approximately 0.68% of the sample. The material was CD4+ or CD8+ T cells sorted from blood, obtained in a trial of the OX40 agonist ivuxolimab. These receptors all stem from an adult with an advanced solid tumor such as melanoma, head and neck, liver or kidney cancer.

V and J are TRBV5-1 and TRBJ1-3; tentatively, D is TRBD1 (6 bases). With 4 bases removed from V and 0 bases from J, the gap between germline ends came to 11 bases. The length of the CDR3 is 15 residues. CDR1 SGHRS and CDR2 YFSETQ come from the germline V gene. The CDR3 region is CASSTAGASGNTIYF. CDR3 sequence (DNA): TGCGCCAGCAGCACAGCAGGGGCCTCTGGAAACACCATATATTTT. Combining the CDR3 with reference TRBV5-1 and TRBJ1-3 gives the whole variable domain KAGVTQTPRYLIKTRGQQVTLSCSPISGHRSVSWYQQTPGQGLQFLFEYFSETQRNKGNFPGRFSGRQFSNSRSEMNVSTLELGDSALYLCASSTAGASGNTIYFGEGSWLTVV.

Ten or more counts support this clone. The chain links TRBV15 to TRBJ1-5, with D possibly TRBD1 on 5 matching bases. Trimming took 0 bases from V and 3 from J, leaving 12 bases between them. This CDR3 is 16 amino acids long. The germline V gene encodes CDR1 LNHNV and CDR2 YYDKDF (reference sequence). CDR3 sequence reads: CATSRDRGGANQPQHF. The CDR3 nucleotides are TGTGCCACCAGCAGAGATCGTGGAGGGGCCAATCAGCCCCAGCATTTT.

In regard to this clone: An end of the junction differs from the germline gene, which may be a read error. This chain links TRBV6-1 with TRBJ1-2, with D uncertain. Germline CDR1 and CDR2: MNHNS and SASEGT. The length of the CDR3 is 10 residues. CDR3 sequence (DNA): TGTGCCAGCAGGGAAGATGGCTACACCTTC. Its translation: CASREDGYTF.

The chain uses TRBV27 and TRBJ2-5; TRBD2 matches 11 bases. This CDR3 spans 19 amino acids. V was clipped by 7 bases and J by 5 bases; unmatched bases: 21. The germline gives CDR1 MNHEY, CDR2 SMNVEV (reference sequence). The CDR3 sequence: CASTHPGTSGGRVMETQYF. CDR3 in DNA: TGTGCCAGCACCCACCCAGGAACTAGCGGGGGTCGGGTCATGGAGACCCAGTACTTC.

Remarks on this clone: A junction boundary mismatches the germline segment, possibly from a read error. This chain joins TRBV19 and TRBJ1-1, with TRBD1 as a possible D gene (5 bases). This CDR3 region has 15 residues. CDR1 is LNHDA, CDR2 SQIVND, per germline (reference sequence). The CDR3 reads CASSIGRGKDTEALF. The CDR3 region has the DNA TGTGCCAGTAGTATAGGTAGGGGTAAAGATACTGAAGCTCTCTTT.

This chain links TRBV20-1 with TRBJ1-4; D is uncertain. Germline lookup yields CDR1 DFQATT and CDR2 SNEGSKA (reference sequence). The ends were cut back, 2 bases at V and 5 bases at J, with 3 bases in the middle. CDR3 length: 11 residues. CDR3 in DNA: TGCAGTGCTAGAACAAATGAAAAACTGTTTTTT. It encodes CSARTNEKLFF.

J is TRBJ1-2 and V is TRBV4-1, with D unclear. CDR1 and CDR2 (germline): MGHRA, YSYEKL. The CDR3 extends over 14 amino acids. Trimming removed 1 base from V and 3 bases from J, with 9 bases in between. The CDR3 is CASSQGAGDYGYTF. The CDR3 coding sequence is TGCGCCAGCAGCCAAGGCGCCGGGGACTATGGCTACACCTTC.

The chain joins TRBV5-4 to TRBJ1-1, with D perhaps TRBD1 (5 bases). V lost 1 base and J 6 bases, leaving 13 bases between the germline ends. Germline-derived CDR1 and CDR2 are SGHNT and YYREEE (reference sequence). There are 14 residues in the CDR3. The DNA of the CDR3 is TGTGCCAGCAGCTTGAGAGATCAGGGTCCTGAAGCTTTCTTT. It translates to CASSLRDQGPEAFF.

The chain employs TRBV9 and TRBJ1-6; the D is unclear. CDR1 and CDR2 (germline): SGDLS, YYNGEE. V gave up 0 bases and J gave up 1 base, with 17 bases separating them. This CDR3 is built from 19 residues. CDR3 residues: CASSVAPFAEASYNSPLHF. DNA for the CDR3: TGTGCCAGCAGCGTAGCCCCCTTTGCGGAGGCATCCTATAATTCACCCCTCCACTTT.

This sequence joins TRBV6-1 and TRBJ2-7; the match to TRBD1 covers 8 bases. Germline CDR1 is MNHNS and CDR2 is SASEGT. This CDR3 contains 15 residues. Germline trimming cut 2 bases from V and 5 bases from J; bases unmatched to any gene: 8. The DNA for the CDR3 is TGTGCCAGCAGTGAACCAGGACAGGGTAGCGACGAGCAGTACTTC. Amino acid sequence: CASSEPGQGSDEQYF.

In its sample, this clone was seen once. The gene calls are TRBV7-8 and TRBJ1-2, with 8 nucleotides matching TRBD1. The trim removed 3 bases at V and 6 bases at J, leaving 18 bases unmatched. Looked up from germline, CDR1 is SGHVS and CDR2 is FQNEAQ. The CDR3 extends over 18 amino acids. The CDR3 reads CASSFQGQGSSGADGYTF. The CDR3 DNA reads TGTGCCAGCAGCTTCCAAGGACAGGGTTCTTCGGGGGCGGATGGCTACACCTTC.

This clone has a handful of counts. The chain employs TRBV6-5 and TRBJ1-6; 7 bases are shared with TRBD1. Per germline, CDR1 MNHEY and CDR2 SVGAGI. J lost 9 bases, V lost 6 bases, and 8 bases had no gene match. The CDR3 covers 14 residues. The CDR3 protein is CASSRGQAPSPLHF. The CDR3 DNA reads as TGTGCCAGCAGCCGAGGACAGGCCCCTTCACCCCTCCACTTT.

The chain couples TRBV2 to TRBJ1-2; 7 bases are shared with TRBD1. CDR1 and CDR2 (germline): SNHLY, FYNNEI. The CDR3 covers 15 residues. V lost 6 bases to trimming and J lost 7 bases; unmatched junction nucleotides: 14. The CDR3 region is CASRGTAASVSGYTF. The DNA of the CDR3 is TGTGCCAGCAGGGGGACAGCCGCATCCGTATCTGGCTACACCTTC.